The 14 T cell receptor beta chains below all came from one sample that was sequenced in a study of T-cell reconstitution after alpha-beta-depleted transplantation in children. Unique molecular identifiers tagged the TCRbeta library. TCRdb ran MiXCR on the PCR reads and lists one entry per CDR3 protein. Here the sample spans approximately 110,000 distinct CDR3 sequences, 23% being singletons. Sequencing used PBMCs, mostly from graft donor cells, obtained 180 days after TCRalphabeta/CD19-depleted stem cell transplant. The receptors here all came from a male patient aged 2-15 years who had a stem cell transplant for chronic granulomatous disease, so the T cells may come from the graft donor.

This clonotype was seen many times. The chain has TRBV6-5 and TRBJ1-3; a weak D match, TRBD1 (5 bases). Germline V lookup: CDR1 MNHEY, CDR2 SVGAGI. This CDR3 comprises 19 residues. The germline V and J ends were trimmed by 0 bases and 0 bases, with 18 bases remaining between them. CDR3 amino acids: CASSYSIVSGSRSGNTIYF. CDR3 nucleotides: TGTGCCAGCAGTTACTCGATAGTTTCAGGGTCCCGCTCTGGAAACACCATATATTTT.

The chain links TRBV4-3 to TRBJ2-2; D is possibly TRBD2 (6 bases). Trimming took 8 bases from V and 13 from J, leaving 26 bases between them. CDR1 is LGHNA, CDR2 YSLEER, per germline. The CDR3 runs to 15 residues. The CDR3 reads CASPGGKEGAGLLFF. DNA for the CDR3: TGCGCCAGCCCCGGCGGTAAAGAGGGAGCGGGTTTGCTGTTTTTT.

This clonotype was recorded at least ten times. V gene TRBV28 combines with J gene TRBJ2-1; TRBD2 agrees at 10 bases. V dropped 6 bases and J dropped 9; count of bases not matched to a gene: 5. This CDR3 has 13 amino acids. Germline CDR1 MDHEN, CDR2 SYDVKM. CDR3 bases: TGTGCCAGCAGCGGAGCGGGAGGGTCTGAGCAGTTCTTC. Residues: CASSGAGGSEQFF. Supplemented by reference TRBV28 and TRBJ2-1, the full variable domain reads DVKVTQSSRYLVKRTGEKVFLECVQDMDHENMFWYRQDPGLGLRLIYFSYDVKMKEKGDIPEGYSVSREKKERFSLILESASTNQTSMYLCASSGAGGSEQFFGPGTRLTVL.

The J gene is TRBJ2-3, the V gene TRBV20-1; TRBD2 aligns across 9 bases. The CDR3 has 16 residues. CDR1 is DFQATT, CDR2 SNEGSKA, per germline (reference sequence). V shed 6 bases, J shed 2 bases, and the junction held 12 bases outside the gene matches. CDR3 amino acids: CSAVSGSKTYTDTQYF. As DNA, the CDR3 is TGCAGTGCGGTTAGCGGGAGTAAAACCTACACAGATACGCAGTATTTT.

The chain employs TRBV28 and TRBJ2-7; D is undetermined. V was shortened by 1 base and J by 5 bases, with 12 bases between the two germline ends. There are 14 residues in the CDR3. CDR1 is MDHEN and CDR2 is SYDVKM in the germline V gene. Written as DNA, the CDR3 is TGTGCCAGCAGTTTATTTGTGGGATCCGACGAGCAGTACTTC. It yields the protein CASSLFVGSDEQYF.

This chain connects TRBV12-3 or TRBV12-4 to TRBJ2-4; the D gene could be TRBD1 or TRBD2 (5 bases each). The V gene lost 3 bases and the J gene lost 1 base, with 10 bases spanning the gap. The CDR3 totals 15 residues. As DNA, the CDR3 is TGTGCCAGCAGTTTTGGTGGGACGGCCAAAAACATTCAGTACTTC. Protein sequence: CASSFGGTAKNIQYF.

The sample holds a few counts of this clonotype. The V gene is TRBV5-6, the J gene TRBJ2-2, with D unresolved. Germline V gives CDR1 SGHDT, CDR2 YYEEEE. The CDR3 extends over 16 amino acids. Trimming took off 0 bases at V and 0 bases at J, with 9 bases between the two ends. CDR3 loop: CASSLGLASNTGELFF. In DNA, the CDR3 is TGTGCCAGCAGCTTGGGCCTTGCCTCGAACACCGGGGAGCTGTTTTTT. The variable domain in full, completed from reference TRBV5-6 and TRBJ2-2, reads DAGVTQSPTHLIKTRGQQVTLRCSPKSGHDTVSWYQQALGQGPQFIFQYYEEEERQRGNFPDRFSGHQFPNYSSELNVNALLLGDSALYLCASSLGLASNTGELFFGEGSRLTVL.

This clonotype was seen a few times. The CDR3 region has the DNA TGTGCCAGCAGTGCCCGGGGAGGTGAACGAGAGACCCAGTACTTC. It codes for CASSARGGERETQYF. The J gene is TRBJ2-5, the V gene TRBV2; D perhaps matches TRBD2 (6 bases). Trimming left V 4 bases short and J 4 bases short, with 16 bases between. Germline V gives CDR1 SNHLY, CDR2 FYNNEI. This CDR3 spans 15 amino acids.

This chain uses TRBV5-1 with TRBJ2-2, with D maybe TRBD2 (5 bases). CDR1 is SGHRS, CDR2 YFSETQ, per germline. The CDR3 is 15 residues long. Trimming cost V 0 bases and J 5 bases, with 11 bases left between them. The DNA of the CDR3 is TGCGCCAGCAGCTTGGTAGCGAAAACTACCGGGGAGCTGTTTTTT. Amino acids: CASSLVAKTTGELFF.

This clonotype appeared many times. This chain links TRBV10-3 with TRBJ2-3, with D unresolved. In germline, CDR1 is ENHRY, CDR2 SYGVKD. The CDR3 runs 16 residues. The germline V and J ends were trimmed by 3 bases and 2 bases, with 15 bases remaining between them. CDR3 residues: CAISDGPDKYTDTQYF. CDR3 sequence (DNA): TGTGCCATCAGTGACGGCCCTGACAAGTACACAGATACGCAGTATTTT.

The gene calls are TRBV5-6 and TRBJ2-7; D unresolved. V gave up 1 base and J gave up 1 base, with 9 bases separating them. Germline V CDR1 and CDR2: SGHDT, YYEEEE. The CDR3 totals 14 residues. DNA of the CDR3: TGTGCCAGCAGCTTGCTTGCACCGTCCTACGAGCAGTACTTC. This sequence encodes CASSLLAPSYEQYF.

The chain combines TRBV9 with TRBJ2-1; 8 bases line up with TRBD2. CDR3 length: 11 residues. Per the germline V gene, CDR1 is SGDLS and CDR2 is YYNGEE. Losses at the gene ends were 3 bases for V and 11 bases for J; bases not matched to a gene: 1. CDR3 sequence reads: CASSAGGKQFF. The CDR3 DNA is TGTGCCAGCAGCGCGGGGGGGAAGCAGTTCTTC.

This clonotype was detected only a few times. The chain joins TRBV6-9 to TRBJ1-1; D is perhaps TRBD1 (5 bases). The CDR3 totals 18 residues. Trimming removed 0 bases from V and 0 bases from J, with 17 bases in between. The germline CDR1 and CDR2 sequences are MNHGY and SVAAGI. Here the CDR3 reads CASSYSQTAAPMNTEAFF. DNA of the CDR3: TGTGCCAGCAGTTATTCACAGACAGCGGCACCGATGAACACTGAAGCTTTCTTT.

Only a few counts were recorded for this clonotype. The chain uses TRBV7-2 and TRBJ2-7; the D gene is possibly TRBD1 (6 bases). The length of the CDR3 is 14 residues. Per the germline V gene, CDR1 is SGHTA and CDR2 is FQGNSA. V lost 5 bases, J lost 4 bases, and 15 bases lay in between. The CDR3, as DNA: TGTGCCAGCAGCCCGAGACAGGATAGGTACGAGCAGTACTTC. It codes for CASSPRQDRYEQYF.